These 7 T cell receptor beta chains were all obtained from the same sample, sequenced in a study of T-cell memory formation after mild COVID-19. TCRdb processed the 5' RACE reads anew with MiXCR; each CDR3 protein has one entry. The sample has some 250,000 distinct CDR3 sequences; over 9% are singletons. Input material: PBMCs or a T cell subset sorted from them (not recorded which). Source of these receptors: a man younger than 30 who had mild COVID-19 (a few samples of this study predate the infection). Cell type and time point are not known.

This clonotype was seen only a few times. This rearrangement joins TRBV21-1 to TRBJ2-2; the D segment call TRBD1 is taken from the table without a DNA check. TRBV21-1 is listed as a pseudogene. The CDR3 consists of 16 residues. CDR3 coding DNA: TGTGCCAGCAGCAAAGAGCCAGGGGGATGTACCGGGGAGCTGTTTTTT. This encodes CASSKEPGGCTGELFF.

There are a few counts of this clonotype. This chain uses TRBV6-6 with TRBJ1-1, with 7 bases aligning to TRBD1. Per the germline V gene, CDR1 is MNHNY and CDR2 is SVGAGI (reference sequence). This CDR3 contains 13 residues. V shed 2 bases, J shed 4 bases, and the junction held 1 base outside the gene matches. Written as DNA, the CDR3 is TGTGCCAGCAGTTACGGGACAGCCACTGAAGCTTTCTTT. This translates into CASSYGTATEAFF.

There are a few counts of this clonotype. The J gene is TRBJ1-1, the V gene TRBV12-3 or TRBV12-4, with TRBD1 as a possible D gene (6 bases). The CDR3 runs 14 residues. The V end lost 4 bases, the J end lost 5 bases, and 14 bases lay between the germline ends. CDR3 sequence reads: CASSSHRVLTEAFF. The CDR3 DNA follows: TGTGCCAGCAGTTCGCACAGGGTACTGACTGAAGCTTTCTTT.

This sequence joins TRBV7-9 and TRBJ2-5, with 12 bases aligning to TRBD2. CDR1 and CDR2 (germline): SEHNR, FQNEAQ (reference sequence). V lost 5 bases and J lost 5; bases outside the gene matches: 9. The CDR3 contains 16 residues. This CDR3 is CASSKSSGGARETQYF. DNA of the CDR3: TGTGCCAGCAGCAAGTCTAGCGGGGGGGCCCGGGAGACCCAGTACTTC. The full variable domain, in which reference TRBV7-9 and TRBJ2-5 provide the parts outside the CDR3, is DTGVSQNPRHKITKRGQNVTFRCDPISEHNRLYWYRQTLGQGPEFLTYFQNEAQLEKSRLLSDRFSAERPKGSFSTLEIQRTEQGDSAMYLCASSKSSGGARETQYFGPGTRLLVL.

This sequence joins TRBV4-2 and TRBJ2-7; TRBD1 or TRBD2 may be the D gene (5 bases each). CDR1 is LGHNA, CDR2 YNFKEQ, per germline. Trimming took off 1 base at V and 3 bases at J, with 13 bases between the two ends. The CDR3 contains 15 residues. CDR3 DNA sequence: TGTGCCAGCAGCCAAGGGGGGATCGGGATCTACGAGCAGTACTTC. Its translation is CASSQGGIGIYEQYF.

The chain uses TRBV4-1 and TRBJ1-3, with TRBD1 as a possible D gene (5 bases). With 0 bases removed from V and 2 bases from J, the gap between germline ends came to 8 bases. CDR1 and CDR2 (germline): MGHRA, YSYEKL. The CDR3 spans 15 residues. CDR3 DNA: TGCGCCAGCAGCCAAGATGGAGGGGCTGGAAACACCATATATTTT. Protein product: CASSQDGGAGNTIYF.

This clonotype was seen a handful of times. The V and J genes are TRBV30 and TRBJ1-2, with D hard to call. V lost 0 bases to trimming and J lost 4 bases, with 6 bases between them. Germline values: CDR1 GTSNPN, CDR2 SVGIG (reference sequence). CDR3 length: 12 amino acids. The CDR3 coding sequence is TGTGCCTGGAGTGTGGGCATCTATGGCTACACCTTC. This sequence encodes CAWSVGIYGYTF.